A single sample is the source of the 18 T cell receptor beta chains below, sequenced in a study of blood T cell repertoires in COVID-19. Data came from immunoSEQ multiplex PCR; TCRdb stores just in-frame clones and leaves some out. The sample includes 150,000 to 200,000 clones, around 90% seen only once; the top ten take 18%. What was sequenced was peripheral blood. The source of these receptors is a man in his sixties with active or convalescent COVID-19.

The J gene is TRBJ1-2, the V gene TRBV19; D may be TRBD1 (5 bases). The CDR3 runs 15 residues. The V end lost 7 bases, the J end lost 5 bases, and 20 bases lay between the germline ends. Germline CDR1 and CDR2: LNHDA and SQIVND (reference sequence). CDR3 bases: TGTGCCAGTAAGGTTATAAGCCAGGGTCTGTATGGCTACACCTTC. Encoded protein: CASKVISQGLYGYTF.

The V gene is TRBV9, the J gene TRBJ2-3; TRBD2 might be the D (6 bases). Trimming took 0 bases from V and 2 from J, leaving 16 bases between them. Germline V gene lookup returns CDR1 SGDLS and CDR2 YYNGEE. This CDR3 region has 17 residues. CDR3 nucleotide sequence: TGTGCCAGCAGCGTAGGGGCGGGATCGGGTGTCACAGATACGCAGTATTTT. Translation: CASSVGAGSGVTDTQYF.

The J gene is TRBJ2-5, the V gene TRBV18, with TRBD1 identical over 8 bases. The trim removed 2 bases at V and 4 bases at J, leaving 9 bases unmatched. This CDR3 contains 16 residues. Germline CDR1 is KGHSH and CDR2 is LQKENI. The CDR3, as DNA: TGTGCCAGCTCACCAGGGACAGGTGGGCTGGGAGAGACCCAGTACTTC. Translating gives CASSPGTGGLGETQYF.

The V and J genes are TRBV5-1 and TRBJ1-6, with 7 bases that match TRBD1. The CDR3 has 16 amino acids. J lost 8 bases, V lost 1 base, and 9 bases had no gene match. Germline V CDR1 and CDR2: SGHRS, YFSETQ. The CDR3 bases are TGCGCCAGCAGCTTGAATATAGGGGGCACGTATTCACCCCTCCACTTT. This gives the protein CASSLNIGGTYSPLHF.

Turning to this clone: Different DNA sequences within this sample yield the same CDR3. The J gene is TRBJ2-7, the V gene TRBV27; 7 bases are shared with TRBD1. Per the germline V gene, CDR1 is MNHEY and CDR2 is SMNVEV (reference sequence). The CDR3 is 15 residues long. Germline trimming cut 0 bases from V and 3 bases from J; bases unmatched to any gene: 5. The CDR3 region has the DNA TGTGCCAGCAGTTTATCGGGGACAGCGATCTACGAGCAGTACTTC. It specifies CASSLSGTAIYEQYF.

A few counts support this clone. The chain is built from TRBV5-4 and TRBJ1-1; D is uncertain. CDR3 length equals 15 residues. The germline CDR1 and CDR2 sequences are SGHNT and YYREEE (reference sequence). Between the trimmed V and J ends, which lost 0 bases and 1 base, there was a span of 10 bases. The CDR3 loop reads CASSLGQAPNTEAFF. The CDR3 DNA reads TGTGCCAGCAGCTTGGGGCAGGCCCCGAACACTGAAGCTTTCTTT. The full variable domain, its missing parts supplied by reference TRBV5-4 and TRBJ1-1, is ETGVTQSPTHLIKTRGQQVTLRCSSQSGHNTVSWYQQALGQGPQFIFQYYREEENGRGNFPPRFSGLQFPNYSSELNVNALELDDSALYLCASSLGQAPNTEAFFGQGTRLTVV.

In regard to this clone: This same CDR3 is encoded by further DNA sequences in the sample. V is TRBV29-1 and J is TRBJ1-2, with 8 bases fitting TRBD1. V was pared by 6 bases and J by 3 bases, with 3 bases of the junction left unmatched. The CDR3 has 12 amino acids. Germline V gives CDR1 SQVTM, CDR2 ANQGSEA. CDR3 coding DNA: TGCAGCGTCGGACAGGGTGACTATGGCTACACCTTC. Translation: CSVGQGDYGYTF.

J is TRBJ1-2 and V is TRBV6-5; weak D call: TRBD1 (5 bases). This CDR3 comprises 11 residues. Trimming pared 8 bases from V and 5 bases from J, leaving 9 bases between. Germline CDR1 MNHEY, CDR2 SVGAGI. The CDR3 nucleotides read TGTGCCAGCCGACAGACTTATGGCTACACCTTC. Amino acids: CASRQTYGYTF.

The chain uses TRBV25-1 and TRBJ2-3, with a weak D call TRBD2 (5 bases). Trimming removed 8 bases at V and 1 base at J, with 13 bases between. Germline assignment: CDR1 MGHDK and CDR2 SYGVNS. The CDR3 is 14 residues long. This chain's CDR3 is CASSLAKGTDTQYF. CDR3 nucleotide sequence: TGTGCCAGCTCCCTAGCTAAGGGCACAGATACGCAGTATTTT.

This chain's CDR3 is CASSLRRGLYLSSTDTQYF. In DNA, the CDR3 is TGTGCCAGCAGCTTAAGGAGGGGACTATACCTCTCTAGCACAGATACGCAGTATTTT. This chain connects TRBV5-8 to TRBJ2-3, with 7 bases that match TRBD2. V gave up 2 bases and J gave up 0 bases; unmatched junction bases: 15. Germline lookup yields CDR1 SGHTS and CDR2 YDEGEE. The CDR3 length is 19 residues.

The chain links TRBV7-2 to TRBJ2-3; TRBD1 aligns across 8 bases. The CDR3 is made up of 16 amino acids. The V and J ends lost 1 base and 2 bases, in that order; junction bases with no gene match: 5. Germline CDR1 is SGHTA and CDR2 is FQGNSA. The CDR3 sequence: CASSLGGTGITDTQYF. CDR3 nucleotide sequence: TGTGCCAGCAGCTTAGGGGGGACAGGAATCACAGATACGCAGTATTTT.

The genes are TRBV7-8 and TRBJ1-2; tentative D call: TRBD1 (6 bases). This CDR3 has 19 amino acids. Germline V gene lookup returns CDR1 SGHVS and CDR2 FQNEAQ. The germline V and J ends were trimmed by 6 bases and 0 bases, with 26 bases remaining between them. The CDR3 DNA follows: TGTGCCAGCAGTTCACCACGACGGCGGGGGCGCGATGCTAACTATGGCTACACCTTC. Encoded protein: CASSSPRRRGRDANYGYTF.

V and J are TRBV12-3 or TRBV12-4 and TRBJ2-1; D is unclear. This CDR3 comprises 12 residues. V was pared by 3 bases and J by 9 bases, with 9 bases between. The CDR3 DNA follows: TGTGCCAGCAGTTTGAGTTTCTCTGAGCAGTTCTTC. Translation gives CASSLSFSEQFF.

The chain has TRBV7-9 and TRBJ2-1, with 9 nucleotides matching TRBD1. This CDR3 has 19 amino acids. Germline CDR1 SEHNR, CDR2 FQNEAQ (reference sequence). Trimming took 6 bases from V and 5 from J; bases not matched to a gene: 20. The CDR3 is CASSLSAFYTGTGHNEQFF. In DNA form, the CDR3 reads TGTGCCAGCAGTCTCAGCGCTTTTTACACCGGGACAGGGCACAATGAGCAGTTCTTC. The full variable domain, rest sourced from reference TRBV7-9 and TRBJ2-1, is DTGVSQNPRHKITKRGQNVTFRCDPISEHNRLYWYRQTLGQGPEFLTYFQNEAQLEKSRLLSDRFSAERPKGSFSTLEIQRTEQGDSAMYLCASSLSAFYTGTGHNEQFFGPGTRLTVL.

Concerning this clone: Other DNA sequences in this sample translate to the same CDR3. The V call is TRBV7-2, the J call TRBJ1-2, with D perhaps matching TRBD1 (5 bases). The CDR3 spans 14 residues. The V end was cut by 1 base, the J end by 5 bases, with 11 bases between. Germline V gene sequence: CDR1 SGHTA, CDR2 FQGNSA. The CDR3 sequence is CASSLGTGPYGYTF. The CDR3 coding sequence is TGTGCCAGCAGCTTAGGTACAGGCCCTTATGGCTACACCTTC. The whole variable domain, remainder taken from reference TRBV7-2 and TRBJ1-2, is GAGVSQSPSNKVTEKGKDVELRCDPISGHTALYWYRQSLGQGLEFLIYFQGNSAPDKSGLPSDRFSAERTGGSVSTLTIQRTQQEDSAVYLCASSLGTGPYGYTFGSGTRLTVV.

The chain couples TRBV7-9 to TRBJ1-2; D perhaps matches TRBD1 (6 bases). CDR3 length: 15 residues. Per germline, CDR1 SEHNR and CDR2 FQNEAQ (reference sequence). Trimming took off 5 bases at V and 6 bases at J, with 19 bases between the two ends. This chain's CDR3 is CASSLGQNPSHGYTF. CDR3 DNA: TGTGCCAGCAGCCTAGGACAGAACCCCTCCCATGGCTACACCTTC.

V and J are TRBV11-2 and TRBJ1-3, with D unclear. Trimming shortened V by 5 bases and J by 0 bases, and 11 bases separated the two germline ends. The germline V gene has CDR1 SGHAT and CDR2 FQNNGV. The CDR3 has 15 residues. The CDR3 region is CASSPDNFSGNTIYF. In DNA form, the CDR3 reads TGTGCCAGCAGCCCAGATAATTTCTCTGGAAACACCATATATTTT.

The chain joins TRBV27 to TRBJ1-1, with a possible D match to TRBD1 (5 bases). Germline CDR1 MNHEY, CDR2 SMNVEV (reference sequence). Trimming removed 5 bases at V and 2 bases at J, with 18 bases between. The CDR3 has 16 amino acids. The CDR3 DNA reads as TGTGCCAGCAGTCTCCGAGCAGGGCAGGGAAACACTGAAGCTTTCTTT. This codes for CASSLRAGQGNTEAFF.